The clone carrying this TCR beta chain came up a few times. Its cognate antigen is unknown. The data derive from a study of T cells after yellow fever vaccination. Study in general: SMART-Seq v4 Ultra Low Input handled preparation of low-cell-number fractions. General observations from the study: Booster samples showed a return of most primary-vaccination clones (around 95% CD4, about 88% CD8). Sorted repertoires could include abundant contaminating clonotypes from bulk cells.

In making TCR cDNA, 5'RACE template switching added a universal primer site and UMIs to it. TCRdb called the 5' RACE reads again in MiXCR, with one record for every CDR3 protein. The repertoire holds 180,000 or so distinct CDR3 sequences, with approximately 11% as singletons. Here the sequenced sample was CD8+ T cells sorted from PBMCs, taken 15 days after the yellow fever booster vaccination. The sequence was obtained from a man aged 18 to 30 who received the YFV17D yellow fever vaccine.

CDR3 nucleotide sequence: TGTGCCAGCATACCAGGGGTGTACAACAATGAGCAGTTCTTC. It specifies CASIPGVYNNEQFF. This chain connects TRBV7-9 to TRBJ2-1; D might be TRBD1 (6 bases). The CDR3 sequence is 14 residues long. Germline-derived CDR1 and CDR2 are SEHNR and FQNEAQ (reference sequence). The germline V and J ends were trimmed by 7 bases and 5 bases, with 15 bases remaining between them.